The present TCR beta chain was sequenced within a study of cytomegalovirus exposure and HLA in healthy donors. 60 Vbeta and 13 Jbeta primers were used in PCR. Profiled with immunoSEQ multiplex PCR; TCRdb holds only in-frame clones, not every one. The sample includes more than 100,000 clones, about 75% of them seen just once. The CDR3 contains 15 residues. Per germline, CDR1 LNHDA and CDR2 SQIVND (reference sequence). The V and J ends lost 1 base and 2 bases respectively, with 11 bases between them. Only a few counts were recorded for this clone. V usage is TRBV19 and J usage is TRBJ2-5; D may be TRBD2 (7 bases). The TCR sequence derives from a woman in her 40s in good health and CMV-seronegative. Specimen: PBMCs. The CDR3 sequence is CASSIGGGRQETQYF. The DNA of the CDR3 is TGTGCCAGTAGTATAGGGGGGGGCCGACAAGAGACCCAGTACTTC.